Below, 9 T cell receptor beta chains from the same sample are listed, as sequenced in a study of identifying expanded T cells in peripheral blood. Measured with immunoSEQ multiplex PCR; TCRdb has only the in-frame clones, and not every one. Of tens of thousands of clones listed, around 87% were seen once; the top ten hold approximately 4.7%. Sequencing input: blood. Source of these receptors: a person between 18 and 75 years old in good health.

The CDR3 DNA reads as TGTGCCAGCAGCCGGGACACCGGGGAGCTGTTTTTT. Amino acid sequence: CASSRDTGELFF. The chain joins TRBV13 to TRBJ2-2; D gene uncertain. The CDR3 spans 12 residues. Trimming shortened V by 5 bases and J by 3 bases, and 4 bases separated the two germline ends. Looked up from germline, CDR1 is PRHDT and CDR2 is FYEKMQ (reference sequence). The entire variable domain, with the rest obtained from reference TRBV13 and TRBJ2-2, is as follows: AAGVIQSPRHLIKEKRETATLKCYPIPRHDTVYWYQQGPGQDPQFLISFYEKMQSDKGSIPDRFSAQQFSDYHSELNMSSLELGDSALYFCASSRDTGELFFGEGSRLTVL.

The rearrangement joins TRBV2 to TRBJ2-5, with 13 bases aligning to TRBD2. J lost 3 bases, V lost 10 bases, and 5 bases had no gene match. The CDR3 spans 14 residues. Germline V CDR1 and CDR2: SNHLY, FYNNEI. CDR3 DNA: TGTGCCACCTCTGGACTAGCGGGGGAAGAGACCCAGTACTTC. This sequence encodes CATSGLAGEETQYF.

J is TRBJ2-7 and V is TRBV27, with D perhaps assigned TRBD1 or TRBD2 (6 bases each). Germline CDR1 is MNHEY and CDR2 is SMNVEV (reference sequence). There are 15 residues in the CDR3. Trimming stripped 3 bases from V and 2 bases from J, with 14 bases between. The CDR3 DNA follows: TGTGCCAGCAGTTTTACAGGAGGGGGGACCTACGAGCAGTACTTC. Amino acids: CASSFTGGGTYEQYF.

The V and J genes are TRBV7-9 and TRBJ2-2, with D possibly TRBD1 on 6 matching bases. Germline CDR1 SEHNR, CDR2 FQNEAQ (reference sequence). The V and J ends lost 6 bases and 4 bases respectively, with 21 bases between them. The CDR3 is made up of 17 amino acids. The CDR3 spells CASRPDSASLITGELFF. CDR3 DNA: TGTGCCAGCAGGCCGGACAGTGCCTCTCTTATCACCGGGGAGCTGTTTTTT.

The rearrangement links TRBV7-9 to TRBJ2-7; D might be TRBD1 (5 bases). V was clipped by 5 bases and J by 3 bases, with 20 bases between them. The CDR3 has 16 residues. Germline CDR1 SEHNR, CDR2 FQNEAQ (reference sequence). CDR3 DNA sequence: TGTGCCAGCAGCCCGCCCAGGGCAGGGATCAGCTACGAGCAGTACTTC. Encoded protein: CASSPPRAGISYEQYF.

This clone appeared once. The chain links TRBV9 to TRBJ2-2; maybe TRBD2 (5 bases). The CDR3 spans 16 residues. Per germline, CDR1 SGDLS and CDR2 YYNGEE. Trimming took 4 bases from V and 1 from J, leaving 14 bases between them. The CDR3 is CASSRSDLMNTGELFF. The CDR3 DNA reads as TGTGCCAGCAGCCGTTCGGACTTGATGAACACCGGGGAGCTGTTTTTT.

The V gene is TRBV7-3, the J gene TRBJ2-1; a weak D match, TRBD2 (6 bases). This CDR3 contains 14 residues. With 4 bases removed from V and 6 bases from J, the gap between germline ends came to 13 bases. The germline V gene has CDR1 SGHTA and CDR2 FQGTGA. This CDR3 is CASSSFRDSNEQFF. In DNA form, the CDR3 reads TGTGCCAGCAGCTCGTTCCGGGACTCCAATGAGCAGTTCTTC.

The chain joins TRBV9 to TRBJ2-3; 7 bases agree with TRBD2. In germline, CDR1 is SGDLS, CDR2 YYNGEE. This CDR3 has 14 amino acids. Unmatched junction bases numbered 8, after V lost 4 bases and J lost 6 bases. The CDR3 DNA sequence: TGTGCCAGCAGCTTGAGCGGGGTTGGGGATACGCAGTATTTT. This encodes CASSLSGVGDTQYF.

The V gene is TRBV28, the J gene TRBJ1-1, with 7 bases lining up with TRBD1. This CDR3 spans 14 amino acids. The ends lost 6 bases at V and 2 bases at J; junction bases unmatched: 6. Germline V gene lookup returns CDR1 MDHEN and CDR2 SYDVKM. CDR3 in DNA: TGTGCCAGCAGATCCGGGACAGCTAACACTGAAGCTTTCTTT. It codes for CASRSGTANTEAFF. Based on the CDR3 plus reference TRBV28 and TRBJ1-1, the full variable domain is DVKVTQSSRYLVKRTGEKVFLECVQDMDHENMFWYRQDPGLGLRLIYFSYDVKMKEKGDIPEGYSVSREKKERFSLILESASTNQTSMYLCASRSGTANTEAFFGQGTRLTVV.